Below, 15 T cell receptor beta chains from the same sample are listed, as sequenced in a study of response to subunit inactivated influenza vaccine. TCRdb re-called the RT-PCR reads with MiXCR, one entry per CDR3 protein. In the table there are 800,000 or so distinct CDR3 sequences, 21% of which are singletons. The specimen was PBMCs from blood, collected 4 to 6 days after vaccination. All receptors come from a man in his fifties who received an inactivated influenza vaccine.

CDR3 sequence reads: CSVLTGRGYTF. DNA for the CDR3: TGCAGCGTGTTGACAGGGCGCGGCTACACCTTC. This chain connects TRBV29-1 to TRBJ1-2; 7 bases fit TRBD1. The V gene end was trimmed by 6 bases and the J gene end by 8 bases; junction bases not matched to a gene: 6. The CDR3 sequence is 11 residues long. Germline V CDR1 and CDR2: SQVTM, ANQGSEA.

Written as DNA, the CDR3 is TGCAGTGGGACTAGCGACTCCTACGAGCAGTACTTC. It codes for CSGTSDSYEQYF. This chain links TRBV20-1 with TRBJ2-7, with 9 bases that match TRBD2. The CDR3 sequence is 12 residues long. V lost 7 bases to trimming and J lost 0 bases; unmatched junction nucleotides: 1. The germline CDR1 and CDR2 sequences are DFQATT and SNEGSKA (reference sequence).

This clonotype has just a few counts. This rearrangement joins TRBV24-1 to TRBJ2-1; D not certain. V lost 2 bases, J lost 3 bases, and 13 bases lay in between. The CDR3 length is 16 residues. Per the germline V gene, CDR1 is KGHDR and CDR2 is SFDVKD. CDR3 protein: CATSDSKTGLYNEQFF. CDR3 bases: TGTGCCACCAGTGATTCAAAGACTGGCCTCTACAATGAGCAGTTCTTC.

This sequence joins TRBV5-1 and TRBJ2-6; D unclear. V was cut by 4 bases and J by 4 bases, with 9 bases left in between. CDR3 size: 14 residues. Germline V gene sequence: CDR1 SGHRS, CDR2 YFSETQ. The CDR3 here is CASSTRGGANVLTF. In nucleotides, the CDR3 is TGCGCCAGCAGCACGCGTGGGGGGGCCAACGTCCTGACTTTC. Supplemented by reference TRBV5-1 and TRBJ2-6, the full variable domain reads KAGVTQTPRYLIKTRGQQVTLSCSPISGHRSVSWYQQTPGQGLQFLFEYFSETQRNKGNFPGRFSGRQFSNSRSEMNVSTLELGDSALYLCASSTRGGANVLTFGAGSRLTVL.

The chain is built from TRBV20-1 and TRBJ2-5; D gene uncertain. CDR3 length: 12 amino acids. CDR1 is DFQATT and CDR2 is SNEGSKA in the germline V gene (reference sequence). V dropped 1 base and J dropped 5 bases, with 8 bases sitting between them. The CDR3 sequence: CSARVSAETQYF. In DNA, the CDR3 is TGCAGTGCTAGAGTGTCGGCGGAGACCCAGTACTTC.

The chain carries TRBV28 and TRBJ1-2; 10 nucleotides match TRBD1. In germline, CDR1 is MDHEN, CDR2 SYDVKM. This CDR3 spans 16 amino acids. V lost 3 bases, J lost 7 bases, and 11 bases stayed unmatched. Written as DNA, the CDR3 is TGTGCCAGCAGTTTGGGAACCAGACAGGGGGCGGGTGGCTACACCTTC. It yields the protein CASSLGTRQGAGGYTF.

This clonotype has more than one count but fewer than ten. J is TRBJ2-5 and V is TRBV10-2, with unresolved D. Trimming left V 2 bases short and J 0 bases short, with 19 bases between. The CDR3 runs 18 residues. Germline loops: CDR1 WSHSY, CDR2 SAAADI. This chain's CDR3 is CASSEVEKKGLHQETQYF. The CDR3 DNA follows: TGCGCCAGCAGTGAGGTGGAGAAAAAGGGCCTACACCAAGAGACCCAGTACTTC.

This clonotype was seen more than once but under ten times. J is TRBJ1-2 and V is TRBV12-3 or TRBV12-4, with no clear D. Trimming took off 5 bases at V and 13 bases at J, with 14 bases between the two ends. The CDR3 loop spans 11 amino acids. The CDR3 here is CASSEDQEGTF. The CDR3 nucleotides are TGTGCCAGCAGTGAAGACCAGGAGGGCACCTTC.

This clonotype showed up just a few times. V and J are TRBV4-3 and TRBJ1-2; the D gene is possibly TRBD1 (5 bases). Trimming stripped 4 bases from V and 4 bases from J, with 16 bases between. This CDR3 contains 15 residues. CDR1 is LGHNA, CDR2 YSLEER, per germline. CDR3 DNA sequence: TGCGCCAGCAGCCGCCCGGGGGAGAGTCCCTATGGCTACACCTTC. Translated: CASSRPGESPYGYTF.

This clonotype was seen more than once but under ten times. The rearrangement uses TRBV14 and TRBJ1-1, with 7 bases lining up with TRBD1. V was pared by 1 base and J by 1 base, with 3 bases of the junction left unmatched. Germline assignment: CDR1 SGHDN and CDR2 FVKESK. This CDR3 spans 15 amino acids. For the CDR3, the DNA is TGTGCCAGCAGCCAAGGGGGACAGAGGAACACTGAAGCTTTCTTT. It codes for CASSQGGQRNTEAFF.

This clonotype showed up just a few times. This chain joins TRBV11-1 and TRBJ2-6; tentatively, D is TRBD1 (5 bases). This CDR3 region has 20 residues. The V end lost 2 bases, the J end lost 0 bases, and 20 bases lay between the germline ends. The germline V gene has CDR1 SGHAT and CDR2 FQDESV (reference sequence). The CDR3 loop is CASSLSSTRLGPSGANVLTF. The CDR3 DNA is TGTGCCAGCAGCTTATCATCGACACGGTTGGGGCCCTCTGGGGCCAACGTCCTGACTTTC.

V usage is TRBV5-1 and J usage is TRBJ2-2, with TRBD2 as a possible D gene (5 bases). Trimming pared 0 bases from V and 3 bases from J, leaving 9 bases between. The CDR3 is 15 residues long. The germline gives CDR1 SGHRS, CDR2 YFSETQ. The CDR3 DNA is TGCGCCAGCAGCTTGGTGGCGGGTTACACCGGGGAGCTGTTTTTT. It encodes CASSLVAGYTGELFF.

This clonotype came up a few times. This chain joins TRBV4-3 and TRBJ1-5; 7 positions agree with TRBD1. Germline CDR1 is LGHNA and CDR2 is YSLEER. The CDR3 length is 15 residues. V lost 0 bases to trimming and J lost 8 bases; unmatched junction nucleotides: 7. The chain's CDR3 is CASSQDATGLEPQHF. As DNA, the CDR3 is TGCGCCAGCAGCCAAGATGCGACAGGGCTGGAGCCCCAGCATTTT.

V and J are TRBV6-5 and TRBJ2-4; D remains ambiguous. This CDR3 has 16 residues. Per the germline V gene, CDR1 is MNHEY and CDR2 is SVGAGI. Trimming removed 2 bases at V and 0 bases at J, with 11 bases between. The CDR3 coding sequence is TGTGCCAGCAGTTACCACCAGGACCTAGCCAAAAACATTCAGTACTTC. Protein product: CASSYHQDLAKNIQYF.

This clonotype was seen only a few times. V gene TRBV28 combines with J gene TRBJ2-1; the D call may be TRBD1 or TRBD2 (5 bases each). The CDR3 covers 14 residues. Germline loops: CDR1 MDHEN, CDR2 SYDVKM. The ends were cut back, 7 bases at V and 2 bases at J, with 12 bases in the middle. DNA for the CDR3: TGTGCCAGCAAAGGACGGGGACCCTACAATGAGCAGTTCTTC. Translating it yields CASKGRGPYNEQFF.